Sequencing of this T cell receptor beta chain was carried out in a study of shared clonotypes between healthy human individuals. General observations from the study: Non-shared clonotypes displayed generation probabilities falling below those of clonotypes present in all four donors.

The naive CD8 subset, CD45RO-negative cells positively selected for CCR7, excluded terminally differentiated effector memory CD45RA+ cells. From germline, CDR1 is MNHEY and CDR2 SVGAGI. V was pared by 6 bases and J by 1 base, with 8 bases of the junction left unmatched. The CDR3 runs 15 residues. To note about this clone: Its antigen is not identified.

An approximately 210 ng quantity of DNA, roughly 32,000 T cell genomes, went into the sorted-subset replicate PCRs. TCRdb's copy holds only in-frame clones and misses some; the assay was immunoSEQ multiplex PCR. This sample has about 820,000 clones, with around 92% found just once. Material: naive CD8+ T cells sorted from blood. This chain links TRBV6-5 with TRBJ2-5, with 7 bases matching TRBD2. The origin of this receptor is a man in his thirties or forties in good health. CDR3 in DNA: TGTGCCAGCAGACGGGGGGAAGAGCTCCAAGAGACCCAGTACTTC. This sequence encodes CASRRGEELQETQYF.